The subject of this entry is one T cell receptor (beta chain). Its matching antigen is unknown. This sample is part of a study of OX40 agonist ivuxolimab in advanced cancers. The data were produced by immunoSEQ multiplex PCR, yet TCRdb's version contains in-frame clones alone and is incomplete. Among roughly 100,000 clones listed, approximately 83% were seen once. Findings of the study overall: It was also the case that some nonresponders had low normalized T-cell clonal expansion.

Germline CDR1 reads LGHNT; CDR2 reads FRNRAP. Trimming took 5 bases from V and 3 from J, leaving 15 bases between them. The CDR3 totals 15 residues. This sequence originates from an adult with an advanced solid tumor such as melanoma, head and neck, liver or kidney cancer. The sequencing here drew on CD4+ or CD8+ T cells sorted from blood, taken in a trial of the OX40 agonist ivuxolimab. The chain employs TRBV12-5 and TRBJ2-3; TRBD2 might be the D (6 bases). CDR3 amino acids: CASGPGVAATDTQYF. The CDR3, as DNA: TGTGCTAGTGGTCCCGGGGTAGCGGCTACAGATACGCAGTATTTT. Combining the CDR3 with reference TRBV12-5 and TRBJ2-3 gives the whole variable domain DARVTQTPRHKVTEMGQEVTMRCQPILGHNTVFWYRQTMMQGLELLAYFRNRAPLDDSGMPKDRFSAEMPDATLATLKIQPSEPRDSAVYFCASGPGVAATDTQYFGPGTRLTVL.